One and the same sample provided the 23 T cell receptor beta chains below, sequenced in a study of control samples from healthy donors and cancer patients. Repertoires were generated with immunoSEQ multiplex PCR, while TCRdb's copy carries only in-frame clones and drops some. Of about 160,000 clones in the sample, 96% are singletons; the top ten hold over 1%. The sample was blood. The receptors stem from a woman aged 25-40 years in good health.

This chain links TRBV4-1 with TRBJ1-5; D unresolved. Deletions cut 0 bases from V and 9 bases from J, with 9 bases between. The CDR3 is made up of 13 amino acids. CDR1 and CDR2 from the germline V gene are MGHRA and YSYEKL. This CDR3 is CASSQDQLGPQHF. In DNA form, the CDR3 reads TGCGCCAGCAGCCAAGATCAGCTCGGGCCCCAGCATTTT.

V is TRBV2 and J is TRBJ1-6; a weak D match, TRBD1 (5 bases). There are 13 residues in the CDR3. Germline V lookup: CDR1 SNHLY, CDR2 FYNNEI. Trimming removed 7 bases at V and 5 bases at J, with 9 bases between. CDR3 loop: CASIPGHNSPLHF. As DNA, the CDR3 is TGTGCCAGCATACCAGGGCATAATTCACCCCTCCACTTT.

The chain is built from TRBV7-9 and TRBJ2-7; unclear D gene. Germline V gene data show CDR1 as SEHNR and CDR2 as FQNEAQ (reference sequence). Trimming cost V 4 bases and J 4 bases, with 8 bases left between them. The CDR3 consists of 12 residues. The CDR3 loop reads CASSSQVYEQYF. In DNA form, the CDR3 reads TGTGCCAGCAGCTCCCAGGTTTACGAGCAGTACTTC.

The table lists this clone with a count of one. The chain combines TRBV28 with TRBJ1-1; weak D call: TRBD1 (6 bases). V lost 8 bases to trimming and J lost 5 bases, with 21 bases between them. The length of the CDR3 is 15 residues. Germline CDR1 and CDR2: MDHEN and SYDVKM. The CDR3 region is CASVPPRGAGTEAFF. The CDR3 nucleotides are TGTGCCAGCGTCCCCCCACGGGGGGCAGGAACTGAAGCTTTCTTT.

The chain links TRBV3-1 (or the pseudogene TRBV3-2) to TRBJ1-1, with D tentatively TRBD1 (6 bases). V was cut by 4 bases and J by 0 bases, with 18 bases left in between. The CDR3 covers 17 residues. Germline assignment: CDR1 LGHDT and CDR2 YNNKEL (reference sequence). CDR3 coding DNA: TGTGCCAGCAGCCCGGACAGCCTAAGTCTCATGAACACTGAAGCTTTCTTT. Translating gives CASSPDSLSLMNTEAFF.

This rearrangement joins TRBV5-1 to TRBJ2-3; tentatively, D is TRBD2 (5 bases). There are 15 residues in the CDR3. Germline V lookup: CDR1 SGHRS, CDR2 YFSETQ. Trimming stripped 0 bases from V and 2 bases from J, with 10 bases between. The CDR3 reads CASSLAGIYTDTQYF. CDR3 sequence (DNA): TGCGCCAGCAGCTTGGCCGGGATCTACACAGATACGCAGTATTTT.

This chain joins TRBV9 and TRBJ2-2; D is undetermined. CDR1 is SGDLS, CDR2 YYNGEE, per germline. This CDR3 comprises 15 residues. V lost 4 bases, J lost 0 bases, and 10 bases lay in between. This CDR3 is CASSPQVSNTGELFF. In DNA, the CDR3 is TGTGCCAGCAGCCCCCAAGTGTCGAACACCGGGGAGCTGTTTTTT.

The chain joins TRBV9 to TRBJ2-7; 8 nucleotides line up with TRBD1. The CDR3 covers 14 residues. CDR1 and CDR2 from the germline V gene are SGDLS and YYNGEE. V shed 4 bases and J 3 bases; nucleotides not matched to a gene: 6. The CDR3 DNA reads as TGTGCCAGCAGCACTGGGACAGGCGTCTACGAGCAGTACTTC. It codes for CASSTGTGVYEQYF.

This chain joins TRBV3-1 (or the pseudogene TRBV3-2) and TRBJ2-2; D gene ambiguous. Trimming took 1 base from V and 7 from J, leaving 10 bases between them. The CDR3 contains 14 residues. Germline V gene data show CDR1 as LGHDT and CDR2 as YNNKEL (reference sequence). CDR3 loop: CASSQVEAVGELFF. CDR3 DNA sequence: TGTGCCAGCAGCCAAGTTGAGGCGGTCGGGGAGCTGTTTTTT.

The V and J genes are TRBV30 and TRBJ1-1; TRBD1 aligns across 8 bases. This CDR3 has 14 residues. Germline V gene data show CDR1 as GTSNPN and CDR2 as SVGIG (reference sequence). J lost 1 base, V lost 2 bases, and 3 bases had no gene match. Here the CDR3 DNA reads TGTGCCTGGAGTCACGGACAGGGGAACACTGAAGCTTTCTTT. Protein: CAWSHGQGNTEAFF.

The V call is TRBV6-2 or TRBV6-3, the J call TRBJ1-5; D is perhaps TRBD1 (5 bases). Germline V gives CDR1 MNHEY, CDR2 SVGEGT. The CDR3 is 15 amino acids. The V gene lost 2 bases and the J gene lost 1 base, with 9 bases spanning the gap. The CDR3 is CASSYDGGSNQPQHF. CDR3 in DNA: TGTGCCAGCAGTTACGACGGGGGGAGCAATCAGCCCCAGCATTTT.

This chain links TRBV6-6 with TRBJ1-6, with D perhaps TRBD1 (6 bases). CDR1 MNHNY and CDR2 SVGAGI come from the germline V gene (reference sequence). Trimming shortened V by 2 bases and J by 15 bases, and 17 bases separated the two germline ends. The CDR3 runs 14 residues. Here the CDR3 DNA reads TGTGCCAGCAGTTACCGGGGACACCCGGAGGGCCTCCACTTT. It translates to CASSYRGHPEGLHF.

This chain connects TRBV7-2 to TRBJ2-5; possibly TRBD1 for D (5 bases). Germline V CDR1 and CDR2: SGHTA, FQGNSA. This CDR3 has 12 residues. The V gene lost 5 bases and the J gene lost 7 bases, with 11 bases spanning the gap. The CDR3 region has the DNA TGTGCCAGCAGCGCGACAGAGGCGACCCAGTACTTC. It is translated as CASSATEATQYF.

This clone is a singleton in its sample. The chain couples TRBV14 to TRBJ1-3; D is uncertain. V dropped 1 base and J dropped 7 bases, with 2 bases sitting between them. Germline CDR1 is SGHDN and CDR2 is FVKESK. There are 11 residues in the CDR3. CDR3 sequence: CASSQANTIYF. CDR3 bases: TGTGCCAGCAGCCAAGCGAACACCATATATTTT.

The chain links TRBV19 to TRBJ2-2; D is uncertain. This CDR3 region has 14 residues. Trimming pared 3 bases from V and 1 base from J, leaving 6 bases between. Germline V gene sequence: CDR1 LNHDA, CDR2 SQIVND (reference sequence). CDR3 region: CASSIHKNTGELFF. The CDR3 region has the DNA TGTGCCAGTAGTATCCACAAGAACACCGGGGAGCTGTTTTTT.

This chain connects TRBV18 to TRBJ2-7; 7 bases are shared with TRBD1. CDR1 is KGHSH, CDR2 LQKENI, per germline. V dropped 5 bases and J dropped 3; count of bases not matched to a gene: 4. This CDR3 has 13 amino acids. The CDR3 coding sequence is TGTGCCAGCTCAGACAGGGATAACTACGAGCAGTACTTC. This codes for CASSDRDNYEQYF.

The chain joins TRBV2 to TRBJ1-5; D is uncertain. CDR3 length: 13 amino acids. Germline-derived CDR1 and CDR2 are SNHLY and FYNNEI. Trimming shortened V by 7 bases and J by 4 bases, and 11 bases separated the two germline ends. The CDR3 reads CASNPGRNQPQHF. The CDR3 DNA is TGTGCCAGCAACCCCGGGAGAAATCAGCCCCAGCATTTT.

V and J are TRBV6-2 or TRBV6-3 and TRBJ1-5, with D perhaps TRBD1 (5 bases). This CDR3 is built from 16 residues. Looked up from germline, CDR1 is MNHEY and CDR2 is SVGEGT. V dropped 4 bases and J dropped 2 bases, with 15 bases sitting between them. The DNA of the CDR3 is TGTGCCAGCAGTTCACGGGGCCCGAGGGGCAATCAGCCCCAGCATTTT. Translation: CASSSRGPRGNQPQHF.

This CDR3 is CASSFWDREWPEAFF. The CDR3 coding sequence is TGTGCCAGCAGCTTCTGGGACAGGGAGTGGCCTGAAGCTTTCTTT. The chain employs TRBV11-2 and TRBJ1-1; 9 bases map to TRBD1. The CDR3 covers 15 residues. Germline V gene sequence: CDR1 SGHAT, CDR2 FQNNGV. V was clipped by 3 bases and J by 6 bases; unmatched bases: 8.

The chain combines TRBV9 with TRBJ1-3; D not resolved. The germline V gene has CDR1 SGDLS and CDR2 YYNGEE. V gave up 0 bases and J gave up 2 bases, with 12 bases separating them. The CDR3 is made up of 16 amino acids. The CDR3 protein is CASSVEVRATGNTIYF. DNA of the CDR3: TGTGCCAGCAGCGTAGAGGTTCGGGCAACTGGAAACACCATATATTTT. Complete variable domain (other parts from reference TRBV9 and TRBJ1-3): DSGVTQTPKHLITATGQRVTLRCSPRSGDLSVYWYQQSLDQGLQFLIQYYNGEERAKGNILERFSAQQFPDLHSELNLSSLELGDSALYFCASSVEVRATGNTIYFGEGSWLTVV.

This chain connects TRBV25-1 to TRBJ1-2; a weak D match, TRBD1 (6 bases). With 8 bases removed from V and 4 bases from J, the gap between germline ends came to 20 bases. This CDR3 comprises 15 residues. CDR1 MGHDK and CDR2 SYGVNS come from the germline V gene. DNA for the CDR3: TGTGCCAGCGCCCAATTAGACAGGCGAACCTATGGCTACACCTTC. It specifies CASAQLDRRTYGYTF.

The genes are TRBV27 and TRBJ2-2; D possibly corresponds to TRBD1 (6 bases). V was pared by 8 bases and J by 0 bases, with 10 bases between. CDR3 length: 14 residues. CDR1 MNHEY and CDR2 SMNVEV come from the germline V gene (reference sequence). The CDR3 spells CASFRGPNTGELFF. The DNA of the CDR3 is TGTGCCAGCTTCAGGGGCCCGAACACCGGGGAGCTGTTTTTT.

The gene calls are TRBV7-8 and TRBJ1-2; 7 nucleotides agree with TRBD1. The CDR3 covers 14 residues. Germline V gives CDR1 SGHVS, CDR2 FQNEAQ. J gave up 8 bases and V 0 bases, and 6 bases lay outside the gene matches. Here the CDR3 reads CASSLAAGGWGYTF. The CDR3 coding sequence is TGTGCCAGCAGCTTAGCGGCAGGGGGATGGGGCTACACCTTC.